This T cell receptor beta chain is from a study of blood T cell repertoires in COVID-19. The overall study: PBMCs, B-cell-depleted T cells, or T cells provided the cDNA or gDNA that made up the material.

This CDR3 is 14 amino acids long. Trimming took off 2 bases at V and 5 bases at J, with 9 bases between the two ends. CDR1 and CDR2 (germline): SGHAT, FQDESV (reference sequence). TCRdb keeps only in-frame clones here, not all; method: immunoSEQ multiplex PCR. The data contain 250,000 to 300,000 clones, around 80% of them singletons. Sequencing input: peripheral blood. The receptor was isolated from a man older than 75 with acute or convalescent COVID-19. This chain connects TRBV11-1 to TRBJ2-2; tentative D call: TRBD1 (5 bases). This chain's CDR3 is CASSLLQGTGELFF. The CDR3 bases are TGTGCCAGCAGCTTACTTCAGGGAACCGGGGAGCTGTTTTTT.